Listed here is a single T cell receptor (beta chain). A much bigger clone sits one base away, suggesting this may be a read error. The CDR3 end shows no conserved phenylalanine or tryptophan, and so a read error is likely. The sequenced template was RNA, covering the TCR beta CDR3 region. First-round RT-PCR used HTBI primers; second-round multiplex PCR followed. MiXCR, applied by TCRdb to the multiplex PCR reads, yields one record per CDR3 protein. The table records about 500,000 distinct CDR3 sequences, roughly 39% of them present only once. This sample is drawn from a study of Graves' ophthalmopathy and Graves' hyperthyroidism. CDR1 and CDR2 from the germline V gene are DFQATT and SNEGSKA (reference sequence). This CDR3 spans 15 amino acids. Unmatched junction bases numbered 8, after V lost 3 bases and J lost 2 bases. Diagnoses were established from clinical symptoms, serum thyroxine, TRAb, thyroid ultrasound and orbital computed tomography.

The sample taken for sequencing was peripheral blood or thyroid tissue (not recorded which). This sequence was found in an adult man with Graves' hyperthyroidism. The rearrangement joins TRBV20-1 to TRBJ2-7; the match to TRBD2 covers 9 bases. The chain's CDR3 is CSASVTTSGTYEQYL. CDR3 DNA sequence: TGCAGTGCTAGTGTAACGACTAGCGGCACCTACGAGCAGTACCTC.